Shown below are 10 T cell receptor beta chains from a single sample sequenced in a study of a mutant IDH1 vaccine in newly diagnosed glioma. Time point specified: baseline, week 1 (first vaccination visit). This sample's treatment: pre-vaccination baseline after standard-of-care therapy. Method: immunoSEQ multiplex PCR; TCRdb's copy keeps in-frame clones and lacks some. Of under 75,000 clones in the sample, about 90% are singletons; the top ten hold over 2.5%. The sample was PBMCs, taken from a glioma patient treated with radiotherapy, temozolomide or both. The source of these receptors is a middle-aged man with glioma.

The chain carries TRBV5-1 and TRBJ2-7; a possible D gene is TRBD1 (5 bases). The CDR3 sequence is 14 residues long. CDR1 is SGHRS and CDR2 is YFSETQ in the germline V gene. Trimming left V 0 bases short and J 3 bases short, with 10 bases between. The CDR3 DNA is TGCGCCAGCAGCTTGGGACAGCTACTCTACGAGCAGTACTTC. Its translation is CASSLGQLLYEQYF.

This chain links TRBV15 with TRBJ2-3; 9 bases match TRBD1. Germline CDR1 reads LNHNV; CDR2 reads YYDKDF (reference sequence). The length of the CDR3 is 16 residues. V lost 3 bases to trimming and J lost 1 base; unmatched junction nucleotides: 5. This CDR3 is CATSSRRDRGTDTQYF. The CDR3 DNA follows: TGTGCCACCAGCAGTCGACGGGACAGGGGCACAGATACGCAGTATTTT.

The V gene is TRBV6-6, the J gene TRBJ1-4; the D is unclear. The length of the CDR3 is 14 residues. Germline CDR1 reads MNHNY; CDR2 reads SVGAGI (reference sequence). V was pared by 7 bases and J by 2 bases, with 11 bases between. The chain's CDR3 is CASNHRLTNEKLFF. The CDR3 DNA reads as TGTGCCAGCAACCACAGACTTACTAATGAAAAACTGTTTTTT.

The DNA of the CDR3 is TGTGCCAGCAGTGAACTGGCAGGAGCTGAAGCTTTCTTT. Its protein product is CASSELAGAEAFF. The chain links TRBV6-1 to TRBJ1-1; no clear D gene. V dropped 2 bases and J dropped 6 bases, with 10 bases sitting between them. Looked up from germline, CDR1 is MNHNS and CDR2 is SASEGT. This CDR3 region has 13 residues.

The rearrangement uses TRBV11-3 and TRBJ2-1; a weak D match, TRBD2 (6 bases). The germline CDR1 and CDR2 sequences are SGHNT and YENEEA. V lost 4 bases to trimming and J lost 0 bases, with 13 bases between them. This CDR3 spans 16 amino acids. The DNA of the CDR3 is TGTGCCAGCAGCTCCGGGGGAACGAGCTCCTACAATGAGCAGTTCTTC. This sequence encodes CASSSGGTSSYNEQFF. The full variable domain, rest sourced from reference TRBV11-3 and TRBJ2-1, is EAGVVQSPRYKIIEKKQPVAFWCNPISGHNTLYWYLQNLGQGPELLIRYENEEAVDDSQLPKDRFSAERLKGVDSTLKIQPAELGDSAVYLCASSSGGTSSYNEQFFGPGTRLTVL.

This clone was counted between two and nine times. J is TRBJ2-1 and V is TRBV7-2; perhaps TRBD1 as D (5 bases). V was clipped by 2 bases and J by 8 bases, with 10 bases between them. Per germline, CDR1 SGHTA and CDR2 FQGNSA. The CDR3 spans 13 residues. CDR3 nucleotide sequence: TGTGCCAGCAGCTTATTGTTGGGGCATGAGCAGTTCTTC. It codes for CASSLLLGHEQFF.

This chain joins TRBV27 and TRBJ2-3; TRBD1 might be the D (6 bases). The CDR3 loop spans 16 amino acids. V was shortened by 6 bases and J by 0 bases, with 16 bases between the two germline ends. Germline lookup yields CDR1 MNHEY and CDR2 SMNVEV (reference sequence). The CDR3 sequence is CASSRLDSTSTDTQYF. The DNA for the CDR3 is TGTGCCAGCAGCCGCTTGGACAGCACTAGCACAGATACGCAGTATTTT.

This clone was seen a single time. The chain couples TRBV4-1 to TRBJ2-4; TRBD1 aligns across 10 bases. Germline V CDR1 and CDR2: MGHRA, YSYEKL. The CDR3 consists of 16 residues. The J segment lost 5 bases and the V segment lost 4 bases, leaving 8 bases of the junction unmatched. Written as DNA, the CDR3 is TGCGCCAGCAGCCGGACAGGGGGTGCCGCTGAAAACATTCAGTACTTC. Its protein is CASSRTGGAAENIQYF.

The V gene is TRBV4-1, the J gene TRBJ1-6; D unclear. The germline V and J ends were trimmed by 4 bases and 7 bases, with 8 bases remaining between them. The germline gives CDR1 MGHRA, CDR2 YSYEKL. The CDR3 totals 13 residues. The CDR3 reads CASSLQINSPLHF. CDR3 sequence (DNA): TGCGCCAGCAGCCTCCAAATCAATTCACCCCTCCACTTT.

The genes are TRBV5-1 and TRBJ2-1; D possibly corresponds to TRBD2 (6 bases). Germline lookup yields CDR1 SGHRS and CDR2 YFSETQ. The CDR3 is 18 amino acids. The ends were cut back, 7 bases at V and 0 bases at J, with 23 bases in the middle. The chain's CDR3 is CASSTLGGILSSYNEQFF. The CDR3 DNA sequence: TGCGCCAGCTCAACCCTGGGAGGTATCTTAAGCTCCTACAATGAGCAGTTCTTC. Using reference TRBV5-1 and TRBJ2-1 for the parts outside the CDR3, the full variable domain is KAGVTQTPRYLIKTRGQQVTLSCSPISGHRSVSWYQQTPGQGLQFLFEYFSETQRNKGNFPGRFSGRQFSNSRSEMNVSTLELGDSALYLCASSTLGGILSSYNEQFFGPGTRLTVL.